This note documents a single TCR beta chain sequence. Its antigen is unknown. The ends were cut back, 5 bases at V and 0 bases at J, with 14 bases in the middle. CDR1 and CDR2 (germline): SGHTA, FQGNSA. The length of the CDR3 is 17 residues. This sample is drawn from a study of cytomegalovirus exposure and HLA in healthy donors. Study-level results: With high specificity and sensitivity, the classifier reportedly diagnosed cytomegalovirus status. Being productive about 87% or about 30% of the time was typical of most TCR beta V segments in an earlier analysis. The study flagged some 170 TCR beta chains as cytomegalovirus-associated. An observed cluster of highly shared sequence variants was recorded as a likely sequencing artifact.

The PCR made use of 60 Vbeta and 13 Jbeta primers. Profiled with immunoSEQ multiplex PCR; TCRdb holds only in-frame clones, not every one. In the table there are about 170,000 clones, roughly 85% of which are singletons. The receptor comes from a young man in good health and CMV-seropositive. Source material: PBMCs. The V call is TRBV7-2, the J call TRBJ1-6; no definite D call. CDR3 DNA: TGTGCCAGCAGCCTATCGCCGTCTAGCTCCTATAATTCACCCCTCCACTTT. Its translation is CASSLSPSSSYNSPLHF. Supplemented by reference TRBV7-2 and TRBJ1-6, the full variable domain reads GAGVSQSPSNKVTEKGKDVELRCDPISGHTALYWYRQSLGQGLEFLIYFQGNSAPDKSGLPSDRFSAERTGGSVSTLTIQRTQQEDSAVYLCASSLSPSSSYNSPLHFGNGTRLTVT.